This is a list of T cell receptor beta chains from one sample in a study of T cells after yellow fever vaccination. Each CDR3 protein is one row after TCRdb ran MiXCR on the 5' RACE reads. This sample has 100,000 to 150,000 distinct CDR3 sequences, with roughly 9% found just once. Sequenced here: CD8+ T cells sorted from PBMCs, sampled on the day of the yellow fever booster vaccination. These receptors came from a man aged 18-30 years who received the YFV17D yellow fever vaccine. Each CDR3 is given with its conserved first and last residue. Each record gives: clone size, J gene, V gene, D gene, CDR3 protein, CDR3 DNA. D genes are given only for firm matches. Rows may omit the clone size; those that give it use once, few, many or a size class.

>NA|TRBJ2-1|TRBV12-3/TRBV12-4|TRBD2
CASSFSGSYNEQFF
TGTGCCAGCAGTTTTAGCGGGTCCTACAATGAGCAGTTCTTC
>many|TRBJ2-7|TRBV20-1|NA
CSARAWSRLEQYF
TGCAGTGCTAGAGCGTGGAGTCGGCTCGAGCAGTACTTC
>many|TRBJ2-2|TRBV20-1|NA
CSARDLGELFF
TGCAGTGCTAGAGATCTCGGGGAGCTGTTTTTT
>few|TRBJ1-2|TRBV12-3/TRBV12-4|NA
CASSFAGLGYTF
TGTGCCAGCAGTTTTGCCGGGCTTGGCTACACCTTC
>NA|TRBJ2-7|TRBV5-1|TRBD1
CASRTGGDEQYF
TGCGCCAGCAGGACAGGGGGGGACGAGCAGTACTTC
>few|TRBJ2-2|TRBV29-1|TRBD1
CSVGQGAVTGELFF
TGCAGCGTTGGACAGGGGGCGGTCACCGGGGAGCTGTTTTTT
>NA|TRBJ2-7|TRBV7-9|TRBD1
CASTHPPGTGLYEQYF
TGTGCCAGCACCCACCCCCCCGGGACAGGGCTCTACGAGCAGTACTTC
>many|TRBJ2-1|TRBV28|TRBD2
CASSLSGGNEQFF
TGTGCCAGCAGTTTATCGGGGGGCAATGAGCAGTTCTTC
>NA|TRBJ1-6|TRBV5-6|NA
CASSLGVGALHF
TGTGCCAGCAGCTTGGGCGTGGGGGCCCTCCACTTT
>few|TRBJ2-2|TRBV5-5|NA
CASSLQGLNTGELFF
TGTGCCAGCAGCTTACAGGGTTTGAACACCGGGGAGCTGTTTTTT
>few|TRBJ2-5|TRBV4-2|NA
CASSQDEGDGRQTQYF
TGTGCCAGCAGCCAAGATGAGGGAGATGGGAGGCAGACCCAGTACTTC
>NA|TRBJ1-1|TRBV4-1|NA
CASSQERGLITEAFF
TGCGCCAGCAGCCAGGAAAGGGGGTTGATCACTGAAGCTTTCTTT
>few|TRBJ1-2|TRBV12-3/TRBV12-4|TRBD1
CASTAVGGQGVALYGYTF
TGTGCCAGCACCGCCGTGGGTGGACAGGGGGTCGCCCTTTATGGCTACACCTTC
>few|TRBJ2-3|TRBV5-1|NA
CASSVTGTRLPDTQYF
TGCGCCAGCAGCGTGACCGGGACAAGGCTCCCAGATACGCAGTATTTT
>NA|TRBJ2-3|TRBV7-8|TRBD1
CATGTGGINRDTQYF
TGTGCCACCGGGACAGGGGGCATCAACAGAGATACGCAGTATTTT
>few|TRBJ2-7|TRBV12-5|NA
CASGSTENYEQYF
TGTGCTAGTGGTTCAACAGAGAACTACGAGCAGTACTTC
>NA|TRBJ2-3|TRBV29-1|NA
CSVDLSGGVTDTQYF
TGCAGCGTTGACCTATCAGGGGGGGTAACAGATACGCAGTATTTT